This TCR beta chain was retrieved from a study of control samples from healthy donors and cancer patients. The method was immunoSEQ multiplex PCR; TCRdb's version includes in-frame clones alone and lacks a portion of them. This sample has 120,000 or so clones, with 70% to 90% found just once. This CDR3 comprises 16 residues. V shed 3 bases, J shed 4 bases, and the junction held 7 bases outside the gene matches. Germline V gene sequence: CDR1 LGHNA, CDR2 YNFKEQ. The receptor's source is a man aged 55 to 70 in good health. The sequencing sample was made of blood. The rearrangement links TRBV4-2 to TRBJ2-2, with 8 bases fitting TRBD2. In nucleotides, the CDR3 is TGTGCCAGCAGCCACCCCCGGGGGGGTCCCACCGGGGAGCTGTTTTTT. The encoded protein is CASSHPRGGPTGELFF.